Listed here is a single TCR beta chain. What it recognizes is unknown. The sample's treatment: approximately 10-day PBMC culture with coronavirus spike peptide pools or control peptides (ViraFEST assay). These data come from a study of vaccination and CD4 T cells after COVID-19. Whole-study results and caveats: The great majority, 304 of 307 vaccine-specific clones, proved spike mono-reactive in convalescent patients. The study found median SARS-CoV-2-reactive clonotypes rising from about 22 to 38, not significantly.

Trimming shortened V by 4 bases and J by 1 base, and 20 bases separated the two germline ends. The CDR3 runs to 17 residues. CDR1 and CDR2 from the germline V gene are SGHKS and YYEKEE (reference sequence). Researchers used the Oncomine TCR Beta short-read assay to sequence DNA from cultured CD4+ T cells. TCRdb re-called the PCR reads through MiXCR, storing one row per CDR3 protein. The table records 18,000 or so distinct CDR3 sequences, 42% of them present only once. V usage is TRBV5-5 and J usage is TRBJ1-2, with D possibly matching TRBD1 (6 bases). The sequenced sample was CD4+ T cells from blood, cultured in vitro, obtained before SARS-CoV-2 vaccination. The sequence was collected from a human donor who received a COVID-19 vaccine. In DNA, the CDR3 is TGTGCCAGCAGCCTACCGGGGGGCCCAACCGGTAACTATGGCTACACCTTC. Protein product: CASSLPGGPTGNYGYTF.